Listed below are T cell receptor beta chains from one sample, sequenced in a study of CD8+ T cells in alopecia areata. Some clones are missing from TCRdb's copy, which holds only in-frame ones; the method was immunoSEQ multiplex PCR. The sample contains 90,000 to 100,000 clones, 41% of which appear only once. The source material was CD4+ T cells sorted from blood. Source of these receptors: a human donor with alopecia areata. Each CDR3 is given with its conserved first and last residue. D genes are given only for firm matches. For some rows the clone size is stated as once, few or many, or as a class when expanded; others skip it.

>TRBV19|TRBJ2-1|-|few
TGTGCCAGTAGTATAAGACAGAATTACAATGAGCAGTTCTTC
CASSIRQNYNEQFF
>TRBV29-1|TRBJ2-5|TRBD1|few
TGCAGCGCGGGACAGGGAGGAAGGGAGACCCAGTACTTC
CSAGQGGRETQYF
>TRBV15|TRBJ2-1|-|-
TGTGCCACCAGCAGAGACCGTGCTGAGCAGTTCTTC
CATSRDRAEQFF
>TRBV5-1|TRBJ1-5|-|-
TGCGCCAGCAGCTTGGAGGGCCCACCCAGCAATCAGCCCCAGCATTTT
CASSLEGPPSNQPQHF
>TRBV7-9|TRBJ2-2|TRBD2|-
TGTGCCAGCAGCCAAATAAGGTCTAGCGGAAACACCGGGGAGCTGTTTTTT
CASSQIRSSGNTGELFF
>TRBV6-4|TRBJ2-2|TRBD2|few
TGTGCCAGCAGGGGACTAGATAACACCGGGGAGCTGTTTTTT
CASRGLDNTGELFF
>TRBV23-1|TRBJ2-2|TRBD1|-
TGCGCCAGCAGTCCGCCGGGGACAGGATACACCGGGGAGCTGTTTTTT
CASSPPGTGYTGELFF
>TRBV28|TRBJ2-3|-|few
TGTGCCAGCAGTTTCTTATTTGCAGATACGCAGTATTTT
CASSFLFADTQYF
>TRBV29-1|TRBJ2-3|TRBD1|-
TGCAGCGTTGAGACAGGGGTAACGGCAGATACGCAGTATTTT
CSVETGVTADTQYF
>TRBV29-1|TRBJ1-2|-|few
TGCAGCGTTGAACAGGGTTACGGCTACACCTTC
CSVEQGYGYTF
>TRBV28|TRBJ2-3|TRBD1|few
TGTGCCAGCAGAAAAGGGGGCCGGGCAGATACGCAGTATTTT
CASRKGGRADTQYF
>TRBV9|TRBJ2-5|-|-
TGTGCCAGCAGCGCCCCCCCAGGGCAAGAGACCCAGTACTTC
CASSAPPGQETQYF
>TRBV20-1|TRBJ1-5|-|-
TGCAGTGCCGGGGAAGAGGCCCAGCATTTT
CSAGEEAQHF
>TRBV7-9|TRBJ1-2|-|-
TGTGCCAGCAGCCTCTCCTCCGCGGAGATCGGATATGGCTACACCTTC
CASSLSSAEIGYGYTF
>TRBV6-5|TRBJ2-7|TRBD2|-
TGTGCCAGCACCAAGACTAGCGGGAACCACGAGCAGTACTTC
CASTKTSGNHEQYF
>TRBV5-1|TRBJ2-3|-|-
TGCGCCAGCAGCTTGGACAGGACCACAGATACGCAGTATTTT
CASSLDRTTDTQYF
>TRBV5-4|TRBJ2-5|TRBD2|few
TGTGCCAGCAGCTTGGGTGTAGCGGGAGGGCCAAAGACCCAGTACTTC
CASSLGVAGGPKTQYF
>TRBV29-1|TRBJ2-5|TRBD2|-
TGCAGCGTTCGGCGGGAGCAAGAGACCCAGTACTTC
CSVRREQETQYF
>TRBV29-1|TRBJ1-2|-|once
TGCAGCGTTGTGCCAGGTCCGGTTGAGAGTGGCTACACCTTC
CSVVPGPVESGYTF
>TRBV5-4|TRBJ1-2|-|-
TGTGCCAGCAGCTTGGAATCTCTTCGAACGGGGGGCTACACCTTC
CASSLESLRTGGYTF
>TRBV7-3|TRBJ2-5|-|-
TGTGCCAGCAGCACCACAGGGTTTGTGACCCAGTACTTC
CASSTTGFVTQYF
>TRBV2|TRBJ2-5|-|-
TGTGCCAATCGCAGGGGCCCGGAAGAGACCCAGTACTTC
CANRRGPEETQYF
>TRBV29-1|TRBJ2-1|TRBD2|-
TGCAGCGTGTACCATAGCGGGAACTACAATGAGCAGTTCTTC
CSVYHSGNYNEQFF
>TRBV5-1|TRBJ2-7|-|few
TGCGCCAGCAGCTCTTTAGGGCAGGGGGAGCAGTACTTC
CASSSLGQGEQYF
>TRBV29-1|TRBJ1-5|TRBD1|few
TGCAGCGTCAGGGACAGGGCAGGGAATCAGCCCCAGCATTTT
CSVRDRAGNQPQHF
>TRBV29-1|TRBJ1-2|-|-
TGCAGCGTTGACTTACAGAAGAACTATGGCTACACCTTC
CSVDLQKNYGYTF
>TRBV7-2|TRBJ2-6|-|-
TGTGCCAGCAGCCCTCCTCTTTTCTCTGGGGCCAACGTCCTGACTTTC
CASSPPLFSGANVLTF
>TRBV4-2|TRBJ1-2|-|-
TGTGCCAGCAGCCAAGCAACAGGTGGCTACACCTTC
CASSQATGGYTF
>TRBV4-3|TRBJ2-5|TRBD1|few
TGCGCCAGCAGTAAGGACAGGTTGGAGACCCAGTACTTC
CASSKDRLETQYF
>TRBV2|TRBJ2-1|TRBD2|-
TGTGCCAGCCTACTTCTAGCGGGAGGTGATGAGCAGTTCTTC
CASLLLAGGDEQFF
>TRBV7-2|TRBJ2-1|TRBD2|-
TGTGCCAGCAGCTTAGTAGCGGGAGCTGGCAATGAGCAGTTCTTC
CASSLVAGAGNEQFF
>TRBV7-2|TRBJ1-5|-|few
TGTGCCAGCAGCTTTGCACGGCAGCCCCAGCATTTT
CASSFARQPQHF
>TRBV29-1|TRBJ1-2|TRBD1|-
TGCAGCGGACGGGACAGCACGACCTATGGCTACACCTTC
CSGRDSTTYGYTF
>TRBV7-9|TRBJ1-1|-|few
TGTGCCAGCACCAAGGGCGTGAACACTGAAGCTTTCTTT
CASTKGVNTEAFF
>TRBV18|TRBJ2-3|-|-
TGTGCCAGCTCACTCGGACGCAGCACAGATACGCAGTATTTT
CASSLGRSTDTQYF
>TRBV10-2|TRBJ2-5|-|few
TGCGCCAGCAGCACAGGAGTGGAGACCCAGTACTTC
CASSTGVETQYF
>TRBV11-2|TRBJ2-2|-|-
TGTGCCAGCAGCTTAGAGGGGGGGCTAGACACCGGGGAGCTGTTTTTT
CASSLEGGLDTGELFF
>TRBV18|TRBJ2-5|-|-
TGTGCCAGCTCACCAGAACGTTTTGAAGAGACCCAGTACTTC
CASSPERFEETQYF
>TRBV5-4|TRBJ2-7|TRBD2|-
TGTGCCAGCAGCTTGGATCCTAGCGGGAGAATCTCCTACGAGCAGTACTTC
CASSLDPSGRISYEQYF
>TRBV5-1|TRBJ2-5|-|-
TGCGCCAGCAGCTCGCCGGGACAAGCACAAGAGACCCAGTACTTC
CASSSPGQAQETQYF
>TRBV7-9|TRBJ2-5|TRBD1|few
TGTGCCAGCAGCCCGCAGGGGGTCTGGGAGACCCAGTACTTC
CASSPQGVWETQYF
>TRBV29-1|TRBJ1-1|-|few
TGCAGCGTTGAGTACCTGGGACTGAGGGGCACTGAAGCTTTCTTT
CSVEYLGLRGTEAFF
>TRBV6-5|TRBJ1-2|TRBD1|once
TGTGCCAGCAGGCCGACAGGGCCTACTAACTATGGCTACACCTTC
CASRPTGPTNYGYTF